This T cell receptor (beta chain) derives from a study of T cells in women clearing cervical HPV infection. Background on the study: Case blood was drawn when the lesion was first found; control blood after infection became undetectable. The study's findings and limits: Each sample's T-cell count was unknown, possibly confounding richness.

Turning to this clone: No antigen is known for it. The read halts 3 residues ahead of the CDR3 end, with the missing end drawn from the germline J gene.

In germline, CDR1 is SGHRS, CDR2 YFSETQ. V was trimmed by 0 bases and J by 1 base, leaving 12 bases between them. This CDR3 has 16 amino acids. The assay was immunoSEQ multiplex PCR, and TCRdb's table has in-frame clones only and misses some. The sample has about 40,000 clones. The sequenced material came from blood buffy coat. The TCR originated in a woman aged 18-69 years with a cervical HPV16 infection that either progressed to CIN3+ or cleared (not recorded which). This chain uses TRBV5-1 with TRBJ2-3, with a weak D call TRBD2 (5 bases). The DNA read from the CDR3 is TGCGCCAGCAGCTTGGCCGACCAGAGGGGCACAGATACG. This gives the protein CASSLADQRGTDT. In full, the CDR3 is CASSLADQRGTDTQYF.